Below are 30 T cell receptor beta chains sequenced from a single sample in a study of control samples from healthy donors and cancer patients. Sequenced by immunoSEQ multiplex PCR; TCRdb stores in-frame clones only, minus some. The sample's table shows roughly 190,000 clones. The sample was blood. The receptors originated from a woman in her thirties in good health.

The rearrangement links TRBV20-1 to TRBJ2-7; D is undetermined. Trimming cost V 3 bases and J 5 bases, with 14 bases left between them. In germline, CDR1 is DFQATT, CDR2 SNEGSKA (reference sequence). The CDR3 has 13 residues. CDR3 nucleotides: TGCAGTGCTAGTTTACCATCGTCCGACGAGCAGTACTTC. Its protein is CSASLPSSDEQYF.

The rearrangement uses TRBV30 and TRBJ1-4; 8 bases line up with TRBD1. This CDR3 is 14 amino acids long. The V segment lost 0 bases and the J segment 7 bases; nucleotides outside the gene matches: 4. Germline V gene sequence: CDR1 GTSNPN, CDR2 SVGIG (reference sequence). CDR3 amino acids: CAWSVGRGLEKLFF. DNA of the CDR3: TGTGCCTGGAGTGTGGGCAGGGGGCTTGAAAAACTGTTTTTT. The variable domain in full, with the rest retrieved from reference TRBV30 and TRBJ1-4, is SQTIHQWPATLVQPVGSPLSLECTVEGTSNPNLYWYRQAAGRGLQLLFYSVGIGQISSEVPQNLSASRPQDRQFILSSKKLLLSDSGFYLCAWSVGRGLEKLFFGSGTQLSVL.

The V and J genes are TRBV5-1 and TRBJ2-7; D ambiguous. The germline CDR1 and CDR2 sequences are SGHRS and YFSETQ. The CDR3 totals 12 residues. The V and J ends lost 4 bases and 5 bases respectively, with 10 bases between them. This CDR3 is CASSLASDEQYF. The CDR3 bases are TGCGCCAGCAGCCTGGCGTCCGACGAGCAGTACTTC.

V is TRBV6-6 and J is TRBJ2-6, with D possibly TRBD1 on 6 matching bases. CDR1 is MNHNY and CDR2 is SVGAGI in the germline V gene (reference sequence). The CDR3 spans 16 residues. V gave up 2 bases and J gave up 1 base, with 9 bases separating them. DNA of the CDR3: TGTGCCAGCAGTTACGGGGGCGGGTCTGGGGCCAACGTCCTGACTTTC. It translates to CASSYGGGSGANVLTF.

The chain carries TRBV7-9 and TRBJ2-3, with D possibly being TRBD1 (5 bases). CDR1 SEHNR and CDR2 FQNEAQ come from the germline V gene (reference sequence). Trimming removed 8 bases from V and 4 bases from J, with 22 bases in between. This CDR3 has 16 residues. The CDR3 reads CASLGVEGQRADTQYF. CDR3 DNA sequence: TGTGCCAGCTTAGGGGTTGAAGGTCAGCGAGCAGATACGCAGTATTTT.

This chain joins TRBV28 and TRBJ1-2; D remains unclear. CDR1 and CDR2 from the germline V gene are MDHEN and SYDVKM. The CDR3 contains 12 residues. Trimming cost V 1 base and J 10 bases, with 10 bases left between them. The CDR3 protein is CASSLSRLDYTF. The CDR3 region has the DNA TGTGCCAGCAGTTTATCTCGGCTCGACTACACCTTC.

The chain joins TRBV28 to TRBJ1-2; D not resolved. There are 13 residues in the CDR3. Germline V gene lookup returns CDR1 MDHEN and CDR2 SYDVKM. With 5 bases removed from V and 4 bases from J, the gap between germline ends came to 11 bases. CDR3 DNA: TGTGCCAGCAGTCGCCCTGAGGCCTATGGCTACACCTTC. It is translated as CASSRPEAYGYTF.

The chain links TRBV3-1 (or the pseudogene TRBV3-2) to TRBJ2-2, with TRBD1 matching over 9 bases. CDR3 length: 16 amino acids. V dropped 1 base and J dropped 4; count of bases not matched to a gene: 4. The germline V gene has CDR1 LGHDT and CDR2 YNNKEL (reference sequence). DNA of the CDR3: TGTGCCAGCAGCCAAGTGGGACAGGGCGTCACCGGGGAGCTGTTTTTT. Its protein is CASSQVGQGVTGELFF.

As concerns this clone: The junction shows a germline mismatch at one end, possibly a read error. This chain connects TRBV11-2 to TRBJ2-5, with no clear D. The CDR3 spans 16 residues. From germline, CDR1 is SGHAT and CDR2 FQNNGV. The CDR3 DNA follows: TGTGCCAGCAGGGCTCGGTCGGGCAGGACCCAAGACACCCAGTACTTC. This encodes CASRARSGRTQDTQYF.

The chain recombines TRBV6-1 with TRBJ1-1, with 7 bases aligning to TRBD1. V lost 3 bases and J lost 6; bases outside the gene matches: 4. CDR3 size: 13 residues. In germline, CDR1 is MNHNS, CDR2 SASEGT. For the CDR3, the DNA is TGTGCCAGCAGTGAGGGACAGTCCCCTGAAGCTTTCTTT. As protein: CASSEGQSPEAFF.

About this clone itself: Other DNA sequences within the sample encode an identical CDR3. The chain joins TRBV3-1 (or the pseudogene TRBV3-2) to TRBJ1-2; 7 bases map to TRBD1. Trimming removed 2 bases from V and 6 bases from J; junction bases left unmatched: 0. This CDR3 is 12 amino acids long. From germline, CDR1 is LGHDT and CDR2 YNNKEL (reference sequence). CDR3 sequence (DNA): TGTGCCAGCAGCCAAACAGGGGATGGCTACACCTTC. It codes for CASSQTGDGYTF.

This CDR3 reads CASSVRQGAVVAPAVEAFF. CDR3 DNA: TGTGCCAGCAGTGTAAGACAGGGGGCGGTGGTCGCCCCTGCGGTTGAAGCTTTCTTT. The chain is built from TRBV6-4 and TRBJ1-1, with TRBD1 matching 10 bases. The junction had 21 bases not matched to a gene; V was cut back by 4 bases and J by 7 bases. The CDR3 consists of 19 residues. The germline CDR1 and CDR2 sequences are MRHNA and SNTAGT.

The CDR3 DNA reads TGTGCCAGCAGCTCCGGCTCCCCGGCGATATATGGCTACACCTTC. This translates into CASSSGSPAIYGYTF. This sequence joins TRBV2 and TRBJ1-2; no clear D. V dropped 6 bases and J dropped 5 bases, with 19 bases sitting between them. Germline V gives CDR1 SNHLY, CDR2 FYNNEI. The CDR3 sequence is 15 residues long.

V gene TRBV7-8 combines with J gene TRBJ1-3; unclear D gene. Germline V gives CDR1 SGHVS, CDR2 FQNEAQ. V shed 4 bases and J shed 3 bases, with 13 bases lying between them. The CDR3 has 15 residues. DNA of the CDR3: TGTGCCAGCAGCTACAGTGGAAACAGTGGAAACACCATATATTTT. Translated: CASSYSGNSGNTIYF.

The V call is TRBV5-1, the J call TRBJ1-5; 7 bases are shared with TRBD1. V lost 4 bases, J lost 3 bases, and 4 bases stayed unmatched. Per the germline V gene, CDR1 is SGHRS and CDR2 is YFSETQ. The length of the CDR3 is 14 residues. The CDR3 loop reads CASSPTGFNQPQHF. Written as DNA, the CDR3 is TGCGCCAGCAGCCCGACAGGGTTCAATCAGCCCCAGCATTTT.

The chain uses TRBV29-1 and TRBJ1-2; 7 nucleotides agree with TRBD1. Per germline, CDR1 SQVTM and CDR2 ANQGSEA. V lost 6 bases, J lost 4 bases, and 5 bases stayed unmatched. The CDR3 has 12 amino acids. The CDR3 sequence: CSVSRDSYGYTF. The CDR3 bases are TGCAGCGTCTCCCGGGACAGCTATGGCTACACCTTC.

This sequence joins TRBV6-6 and TRBJ2-7; 9 nucleotides agree with TRBD1. Germline CDR1 MNHNY, CDR2 SVGAGI (reference sequence). This CDR3 has 17 residues. V gave up 6 bases and J gave up 5 bases; unmatched junction bases: 17. CDR3 sequence: CASSRPNPGQGIHEQYF. The CDR3 DNA reads TGTGCCAGCAGCCGACCTAATCCGGGACAGGGAATCCACGAGCAGTACTTC.

The chain uses TRBV24-1 and TRBJ2-3, with D unresolved. CDR3 size: 14 residues. Trimming removed 9 bases at V and 0 bases at J, with 12 bases between. In germline, CDR1 is KGHDR, CDR2 SFDVKD. The CDR3 sequence: CATGAPSSTDTQYF. DNA for the CDR3: TGTGCCACCGGCGCCCCCTCTAGCACAGATACGCAGTATTTT.

The chain combines TRBV19 with TRBJ1-1; TRBD1 agrees at 8 bases. CDR1 and CDR2 (germline): LNHDA, SQIVND (reference sequence). V shed 7 bases and J 3 bases; nucleotides not matched to a gene: 4. CDR3 length: 13 amino acids. CDR3 amino acids: CASMNRGDTEAFF. In nucleotides, the CDR3 is TGTGCCAGTATGAACAGGGGGGACACTGAAGCTTTCTTT.

This rearrangement joins TRBV4-1 to TRBJ1-5; 10 positions match TRBD1. CDR1 MGHRA and CDR2 YSYEKL come from the germline V gene. Germline trimming cut 3 bases from V and 6 bases from J; bases unmatched to any gene: 8. The CDR3 extends over 16 amino acids. The CDR3 coding sequence is TGCGCCAGCAGCCAGGGACAGGGGCCCACAGGTCAGCCCCAGCATTTT. This sequence encodes CASSQGQGPTGQPQHF.

The CDR3 DNA is TGTGCCAGCAGCTTCGGGCGGGGCAATCAGCCCCAGCATTTT. Translation: CASSFGRGNQPQHF. The chain joins TRBV7-9 to TRBJ1-5, with no clear D. The CDR3 covers 14 residues. CDR1 and CDR2 from the germline V gene are SEHNR and FQNEAQ (reference sequence). V dropped 3 bases and J dropped 2 bases, with 8 bases sitting between them.

The rearrangement links TRBV5-6 to TRBJ1-1; no definite D call. This CDR3 is 14 amino acids long. CDR1 is SGHDT and CDR2 is YYEEEE in the germline V gene. V gave up 2 bases and J gave up 1 base, with 9 bases separating them. The CDR3 region is CASSFGSENTEAFF. The CDR3 DNA sequence: TGTGCCAGCAGCTTTGGGAGCGAGAACACTGAAGCTTTCTTT.

The V call is TRBV5-1, the J call TRBJ2-2; D is possibly TRBD1 (7 bases). This CDR3 contains 16 residues. Germline CDR1 reads SGHRS; CDR2 reads YFSETQ. The V gene lost 2 bases and the J gene lost 0 bases, with 11 bases spanning the gap. The CDR3 reads CASSFGGGSNTGELFF. The CDR3 bases are TGCGCCAGCAGCTTTGGAGGGGGCTCGAACACCGGGGAGCTGTTTTTT.

CDR3 nucleotides: TGCGCCGGACTCCAAGTAGGGCCCCAGCATTTT. This codes for CAGLQVGPQHF. The V and J genes are TRBV5-1 and TRBJ1-5; D unresolved. The ends were cut back, 10 bases at V and 9 bases at J, with 14 bases in the middle. CDR3 length: 11 residues. Germline CDR1 and CDR2: SGHRS and YFSETQ.

This chain connects TRBV27 to TRBJ1-1; tentative D call: TRBD1 (6 bases). The CDR3 length is 14 residues. Germline V gene data show CDR1 as MNHEY and CDR2 as SMNVEV (reference sequence). Trimming removed 4 bases from V and 4 bases from J, with 13 bases in between. The DNA of the CDR3 is TGTGCCAGCAGTTCACAGGGTTCTTTCACTGAAGCTTTCTTT. It encodes CASSSQGSFTEAFF.

V gene TRBV6-5 combines with J gene TRBJ1-2; D ambiguous. The CDR3 spans 15 residues. CDR1 and CDR2 from the germline V gene are MNHEY and SVGAGI. V was pared by 7 bases and J by 7 bases, with 22 bases between. The CDR3 reads CASTLSPTFRFGYTF. The CDR3 DNA sequence: TGTGCCAGCACCCTATCCCCGACATTTCGTTTTGGCTACACCTTC.

The genes are TRBV6-6 and TRBJ2-6; D gene ambiguous. This CDR3 region has 12 residues. Germline V gene sequence: CDR1 MNHNY, CDR2 SVGAGI (reference sequence). V lost 4 bases to trimming and J lost 4 bases, with 2 bases between them. CDR3 nucleotide sequence: TGTGCCAGCAGTTCCGGGGCCAACGTCCTGACTTTC. Protein product: CASSSGANVLTF.

This chain links TRBV5-4 with TRBJ1-5, with 7 bases matching TRBD1. The V and J ends lost 0 bases and 6 bases, in that order; junction bases with no gene match: 6. The CDR3 sequence is 15 residues long. Germline values: CDR1 SGHNT, CDR2 YYREEE (reference sequence). In DNA form, the CDR3 reads TGTGCCAGCAGCTTGGACAGGGGAGGGACTCAGCCCCAGCATTTT. It codes for CASSLDRGGTQPQHF.

In the case of this clone: At one end, the junction sequence differs from germline, possibly due to a read error. V usage is TRBV19 and J usage is TRBJ1-2; no definite D call. CDR1 and CDR2 (germline): LNHDA, SQIVND (reference sequence). The CDR3 length is 11 residues. The chain's CDR3 is CAGSGNYGYTF. In DNA, the CDR3 is TGTGCCGGTAGCGGTAACTATGGCTACACCTTC.

The chain employs TRBV5-4 and TRBJ2-7, with 9 bases identical to TRBD1. The CDR3 length is 14 residues. The J segment lost 3 bases and the V segment lost 7 bases, leaving 8 bases of the junction unmatched. Germline V gene lookup returns CDR1 SGHNT and CDR2 YYREEE (reference sequence). The CDR3 sequence: CASSAGTGFYEQYF. The CDR3 bases are TGTGCCAGCTCTGCCGGGACAGGGTTCTACGAGCAGTACTTC.